These T cell receptor beta chains were read from a single sample in a study of cytomegalovirus exposure and HLA in healthy donors. The repertoire was sequenced with immunoSEQ multiplex PCR; TCRdb's copy has only in-frame clones and lacks some. Altogether 110,000 to 150,000 clones are present, 70% to 85% being singletons, with the ten largest covering 3% to 4%. Material: PBMCs. The receptors derive from a male donor in good health and CMV-seronegative. Both conserved end residues are trimmed from each CDR3. Clone size is given for some rows only: seen once, a few or many times, or a class if the clone is expanded.

cdr3_length: 14
v_call: TRBV6-6
j_call: TRBJ1-2
clone_size: -
cdr3_aa: ASSYTSRDTEDGYT

cdr3_length: 12
v_call: TRBV4-2
j_call: TRBJ2-2
clone_size: -
cdr3_aa: ASSQESGAGELF

cdr3_length: 16
v_call: TRBV5-1
j_call: TRBJ1-6
clone_size: -
cdr3_aa: ASSYGGGSSSYNSPLH

cdr3_length: 14
v_call: TRBV13
j_call: TRBJ2-7
clone_size: once
cdr3_aa: ASSPGLSRFPYEQY

cdr3_length: 13
v_call: TRBV6-1
j_call: TRBJ1-6
clone_size: -
cdr3_aa: ASQVAGPYNSPLH

cdr3_length: 11
v_call: TRBV15
j_call: TRBJ2-2
clone_size: -
cdr3_aa: ATSTRGAGELF

cdr3_length: 12
v_call: TRBV5-1
j_call: TRBJ1-1
clone_size: -
cdr3_aa: ASSFAGPGTEAF

cdr3_length: 12
v_call: TRBV7-7
j_call: TRBJ2-5
clone_size: -
cdr3_aa: ASSYKTPQETQY

cdr3_length: 14
v_call: TRBV2
j_call: TRBJ1-5
clone_size: -
cdr3_aa: ASSERARGLNQPQH

cdr3_length: 12
v_call: TRBV5-6
j_call: -
clone_size: -
cdr3_aa: ASSSVDSPYEQY